Below, one T cell receptor (beta chain) is given with its context. This sample stems from a study of PD-L1 blockade in urothelial cancer. Overall study context: At 3 weeks (second dose) and 6 weeks after starting treatment, blood was analyzed. A median of about 140,000 T cells was found in the blood samples.

Regarding time point: pretreatment peripheral blood. Patient disease was locally advanced or metastatic urothelial carcinoma. The repertoire was sequenced with immunoSEQ multiplex PCR; TCRdb's copy has only in-frame clones and lacks some. The sample carries about 95,000 clones, 90% recorded once. The receptor comes from a man in his 60s with urothelial cancer. The specimen comprised PBMCs, sampled around atezolizumab (anti-PD-L1) treatment.

The CDR3 loop is CASSLGQGNSAGELFF. In DNA form, the CDR3 reads TGTGCCAGCAGCTTAGGACAGGGGAACTCTGCCGGGGAGCTGTTTTTT. The gene calls are TRBV11-3 and TRBJ2-2; TRBD1 matches at 8 bases. Germline trimming cut 1 base from V and 6 bases from J; bases unmatched to any gene: 7. This CDR3 spans 16 amino acids. The germline gives CDR1 SGHNT, CDR2 YENEEA.